These 31 T cell receptor beta chains were all obtained from the same sample, sequenced in a study of CD8 T cells in Susac syndrome. Random hexamers served to reverse transcribe roughly 0.45 to 1 ug RNA. MiXCR, run by TCRdb on the immunoSEQ multiplex PCR reads, gives a single entry per CDR3 protein. Of around 100,000 distinct CDR3 sequences listed, 95% are singletons. Sequencing was performed on CD8+ T cells from PBMCs. The receptor set was obtained from a human donor with Susac syndrome.

This rearrangement joins TRBV29-1 to TRBJ2-1; 12 positions agree with TRBD2. Trimming at V came to 4 bases and at J to 3 bases, leaving 13 bases not matched to a gene. CDR1 and CDR2 (germline): SQVTM, ANQGSEA. CDR3 length equals 18 residues. CDR3 residues: CSVAGLAGGSGSYNEQFF. The CDR3 DNA reads TGCAGCGTTGCGGGGCTAGCGGGGGGGTCAGGGAGCTACAATGAGCAGTTCTTC.

The gene calls are TRBV29-1 and TRBJ2-7, with D unclear. Germline CDR1 and CDR2: SQVTM and ANQGSEA. With 6 bases removed from V and 0 bases from J, the gap between germline ends came to 12 bases. This CDR3 has 13 amino acids. The CDR3 DNA is TGCAGCGTGATAGACGGAAGCTCCTACGAGCAGTACTTC. Amino acids: CSVIDGSSYEQYF.

The chain links TRBV6-2 or TRBV6-3 to TRBJ2-1, with 13 bases fitting TRBD2. The germline V gene has CDR1 MNHEY and CDR2 SVGEGT. The CDR3 contains 16 residues. The junction had 8 bases not matched to a gene; V was cut back by 7 bases and J by 5 bases. CDR3 in amino acids: CASTNLGLAGHNEQFF. DNA for the CDR3: TGTGCCAGCACCAACTTGGGACTAGCGGGGCACAATGAGCAGTTCTTC.

V gene TRBV5-1 combines with J gene TRBJ2-3; a possible D gene is TRBD2 (5 bases). The CDR3 extends over 15 amino acids. The germline CDR1 and CDR2 sequences are SGHRS and YFSETQ. V lost 1 base and J lost 1, with 10 bases in between. This CDR3 is CASSLRGHGTDTQYF. In nucleotides, the CDR3 is TGCGCCAGCAGCTTGAGAGGGCATGGCACAGATACGCAGTATTTT.

V and J are TRBV12-3 or TRBV12-4 and TRBJ1-2; D perhaps matches TRBD1 (5 bases). V was trimmed by 7 bases and J by 4 bases, leaving 13 bases between them. This CDR3 has 13 amino acids. CDR3 amino acids: CASTRQLGYGYTF. In DNA, the CDR3 is TGTGCCAGCACCCGACAGTTAGGCTATGGCTACACCTTC.

This chain connects TRBV12-5 to TRBJ2-5; 8 nucleotides line up with TRBD1. Germline-derived CDR1 and CDR2 are LGHNT and FRNRAP. CDR3 length equals 15 residues. J gave up 2 bases and V 7 bases, and 9 bases lay outside the gene matches. CDR3 sequence reads: CASVPRDRIQETQYF. The CDR3 DNA reads TGTGCTAGTGTTCCCCGGGACAGGATACAAGAGACCCAGTACTTC. The full variable domain, completed using reference TRBV12-5 and TRBJ2-5, is DARVTQTPRHKVTEMGQEVTMRCQPILGHNTVFWYRQTMMQGLELLAYFRNRAPLDDSGMPKDRFSAEMPDATLATLKIQPSEPRDSAVYFCASVPRDRIQETQYFGPGTRLLVL.

The chain combines TRBV2 with TRBJ2-5; TRBD2 matches 12 bases. Per germline, CDR1 SNHLY and CDR2 FYNNEI. The J segment lost 4 bases and the V segment lost 6 bases, leaving 0 bases of the junction unmatched. The CDR3 runs to 13 residues. The chain's CDR3 is CASRGLAGETQYF. The CDR3 region has the DNA TGTGCCAGCAGGGGACTAGCGGGAGAGACCCAGTACTTC.

The chain joins TRBV6-6 to TRBJ1-2; D may be TRBD1 (5 bases). The V end lost 4 bases, the J end lost 1 base, and 7 bases lay between the germline ends. This CDR3 has 13 amino acids. Germline lookup yields CDR1 MNHNY and CDR2 SVGAGI (reference sequence). The CDR3 reads CASSSDSNYGYTF. The CDR3, as DNA: TGTGCCAGCAGTTCCGACAGTAACTATGGCTACACCTTC.

The chain links TRBV5-6 to TRBJ1-5; D gene unclear. The length of the CDR3 is 14 residues. Germline values: CDR1 SGHDT, CDR2 YYEEEE. Trimming cost V 0 bases and J 5 bases, with 9 bases left between them. The CDR3 here is CASSLGGSYQPQHF. In DNA form, the CDR3 reads TGTGCCAGCAGCTTGGGCGGATCGTATCAGCCCCAGCATTTT.

The V call is TRBV9, the J call TRBJ2-3; D is possibly TRBD2 (6 bases). V was cut by 3 bases and J by 4 bases, with 18 bases left in between. The CDR3 totals 16 residues. Germline V CDR1 and CDR2: SGDLS, YYNGEE. CDR3 bases: TGTGCCAGCAGCGGGGGGAGGAGGGGAGTACCAGATACGCAGTATTTT. Its translation is CASSGGRRGVPDTQYF.

The chain has TRBV6-5 and TRBJ1-5; D is unresolved. Trimming stripped 4 bases from V and 7 bases from J, with 11 bases between. The CDR3 length is 13 residues. Germline V gene lookup returns CDR1 MNHEY and CDR2 SVGAGI. CDR3 in amino acids: CASSSIVGQPQHF. The CDR3 region has the DNA TGTGCCAGCAGTTCAATTGTTGGGCAGCCCCAGCATTTT.

The chain is built from TRBV19 and TRBJ1-5, with D unclear. The V end was cut by 0 bases, the J end by 2 bases, with 11 bases between. The CDR3 length is 16 residues. The germline CDR1 and CDR2 sequences are LNHDA and SQIVND (reference sequence). The CDR3 loop reads CASSIDQGFGNQPQHF. CDR3 nucleotides: TGTGCCAGTAGTATAGATCAAGGGTTTGGCAATCAGCCCCAGCATTTT.

The CDR3 sequence: CASSLSVGTSGRKYEQYF. The CDR3 bases are TGTGCCAGCAGTTTATCTGTTGGGACTAGCGGGAGGAAGTACGAGCAGTACTTC. The chain recombines TRBV28 with TRBJ2-7; 15 bases are shared with TRBD2. Trimming at V came to 1 base and at J to 4 bases, leaving 8 bases not matched to a gene. The CDR3 loop spans 18 amino acids. Germline CDR1 and CDR2: MDHEN and SYDVKM.

The CDR3 DNA reads TGTGCCAGCAGCTTAGCGCTGGGGGGGCGGGGGACAGATACGCAGTATTTT. It encodes CASSLALGGRGTDTQYF. This chain joins TRBV7-2 and TRBJ2-3; tentative D call: TRBD2 (7 bases). Per germline, CDR1 SGHTA and CDR2 FQGNSA. The germline V and J ends were trimmed by 0 bases and 3 bases, with 16 bases remaining between them. This CDR3 has 17 residues.

The rearrangement uses TRBV20-1 and TRBJ2-3; D is undetermined. Per the germline V gene, CDR1 is DFQATT and CDR2 is SNEGSKA (reference sequence). This CDR3 is built from 12 residues. Trimming shortened V by 5 bases and J by 2 bases, and 8 bases separated the two germline ends. The CDR3 DNA reads as TGCAGTGCTTTCCACTCCACAGATACGCAGTATTTT. Its translation is CSAFHSTDTQYF.

This chain's CDR3 is CASSPSLAGGETQYF. CDR3 nucleotides: TGTGCCAGCAGTCCGTCTCTAGCGGGGGGGGAGACCCAGTACTTC. The chain links TRBV12-3 or TRBV12-4 to TRBJ2-5, with 12 bases that match TRBD2. V lost 5 bases to trimming and J lost 5 bases; unmatched junction nucleotides: 6. The CDR3 is made up of 15 amino acids.

The chain uses TRBV20-1 and TRBJ1-2; 9 nucleotides align to TRBD1. Per germline, CDR1 DFQATT and CDR2 SNEGSKA (reference sequence). The V segment lost 2 bases and the J segment 8 bases; nucleotides outside the gene matches: 9. This CDR3 is built from 14 residues. The CDR3 nucleotides read TGCAGTGCTAGAAATTCCGGACAGGGGAAAGGCTACACCTTC. This encodes CSARNSGQGKGYTF.

The J gene is TRBJ2-1, the V gene TRBV12-3 or TRBV12-4; TRBD1 matches 7 bases. V gave up 2 bases and J gave up 4 bases; unmatched junction bases: 2. The CDR3 length is 14 residues. The CDR3 protein is CASSLQQGYNEQFF. DNA of the CDR3: TGTGCCAGCAGTTTACAACAGGGGTACAATGAGCAGTTCTTC.

The chain combines TRBV29-1 with TRBJ2-7, with D tentatively TRBD2 (5 bases). Germline V lookup: CDR1 SQVTM, CDR2 ANQGSEA. The V end was cut by 7 bases, the J end by 1 base, with 8 bases between. The CDR3 has 11 residues. The CDR3 DNA reads TGCAGCGGAGGACTGTCCTACGAGCAGTACTTC. Residues: CSGGLSYEQYF.

This clonotype was seen only once. The chain recombines TRBV3-1 with TRBJ2-1; tentative D call: TRBD2 (6 bases). Germline CDR1 is LGHDT and CDR2 is YNNKEL (reference sequence). The CDR3 runs to 16 residues. Trimming cost V 3 bases and J 0 bases, with 12 bases left between them. The CDR3 bases are TGTGCCAGCAGCCACTCGGAGCGGGTCTCCTACAATGAGCAGTTCTTC. This gives the protein CASSHSERVSYNEQFF.

The J gene is TRBJ1-5, the V gene TRBV4-1, with unresolved D. V was cut by 2 bases and J by 7 bases, with 12 bases left in between. The CDR3 has 14 residues. CDR1 is MGHRA and CDR2 is YSYEKL in the germline V gene. CDR3 amino acids: CASSQPGRRQPQHF. The CDR3 DNA is TGCGCCAGCAGCCAACCTGGCAGAAGACAGCCCCAGCATTTT.

The chain carries TRBV12-3 or TRBV12-4 and TRBJ2-5, with 7 positions matching TRBD2. Unmatched junction bases numbered 5, after V lost 6 bases and J lost 1 base. This CDR3 region has 14 residues. The CDR3 nucleotides are TGTGCCAGCAGCCTGGGGGGGGTCCAAGAGACCCAGTACTTC. Its translation is CASSLGGVQETQYF.

The chain recombines TRBV29-1 with TRBJ2-7; D gene unclear. Trimming removed 5 bases at V and 6 bases at J, with 14 bases between. Germline values: CDR1 SQVTM, CDR2 ANQGSEA. This CDR3 has 12 amino acids. For the CDR3, the DNA is TGCAGCGTTCTCCTGGGGAAGGGCGAGCAGTACTTC. This gives the protein CSVLLGKGEQYF.

Written as DNA, the CDR3 is TGCAGTGCTAGGATCCTAGCGGAAAGGGGCACAGATACGCAGTATTTT. Protein: CSARILAERGTDTQYF. The chain is built from TRBV20-1 and TRBJ2-3; 7 bases map to TRBD2. The J segment lost 1 base and the V segment lost 3 bases, leaving 10 bases of the junction unmatched. The germline CDR1 and CDR2 sequences are DFQATT and SNEGSKA (reference sequence). The CDR3 extends over 16 amino acids.

The chain has TRBV15 and TRBJ1-4; perhaps TRBD1 as D (5 bases). V lost 5 bases and J lost 8, with 15 bases in between. The CDR3 is made up of 14 amino acids. CDR1 and CDR2 (germline): LNHNV, YYDKDF (reference sequence). The CDR3 region has the DNA TGTGCCACCAGCGGAGGCAGGGCCAAGGAAAAACTGTTTTTT. Translated: CATSGGRAKEKLFF.

The chain has TRBV19 and TRBJ2-2, with TRBD2 identical over 16 bases. Germline values: CDR1 LNHDA, CDR2 SQIVND (reference sequence). The length of the CDR3 is 18 residues. V gave up 6 bases and J gave up 6 bases; unmatched junction bases: 10. This chain's CDR3 is CASSGTSGGAVWSGELFF. DNA of the CDR3: TGTGCCAGTAGCGGGACTAGCGGGGGGGCTGTGTGGTCCGGGGAGCTGTTTTTT.

The rearrangement links TRBV3-1 to TRBJ1-2; no reliable D call. V lost 1 base, J lost 5 bases, and 8 bases lay in between. The CDR3 length is 13 residues. The germline gives CDR1 LGHDT, CDR2 YNNKEL (reference sequence). The CDR3 DNA follows: TGTGCCAGCAGCCAAGGCTCGGATTATGGCTACACCTTC. Protein sequence: CASSQGSDYGYTF.

The chain uses TRBV20-1 and TRBJ1-2; no definite D call. The CDR3 covers 11 residues. The germline V gene has CDR1 DFQATT and CDR2 SNEGSKA (reference sequence). V was pared by 3 bases and J by 8 bases, with 10 bases between. CDR3 sequence: CSASQSGGYTF. CDR3 nucleotides: TGCAGTGCTAGCCAGAGTGGGGGCTACACCTTC.

The V gene is TRBV3-1, the J gene TRBJ2-4, with 9 bases lining up with TRBD2. CDR3 length equals 14 residues. CDR1 LGHDT and CDR2 YNNKEL come from the germline V gene (reference sequence). V was pared by 4 bases and J by 9 bases, with 7 bases of the junction left unmatched. CDR3 DNA sequence: TGTGCCAGCAGCCCCGCCAGCGGGGGGCTCATTCAGTACTTC. Amino acid sequence: CASSPASGGLIQYF.

The chain has TRBV9 and TRBJ1-6; D is undetermined. V shed 0 bases and J shed 6 bases, with 13 bases lying between them. This CDR3 region has 16 residues. Germline CDR1 SGDLS, CDR2 YYNGEE. The CDR3: CASSVVSGNGNSPLHF. The CDR3 region has the DNA TGTGCCAGCAGCGTAGTATCGGGGAACGGTAATTCACCCCTCCACTTT.

The J gene is TRBJ1-5, the V gene TRBV20-1, with D hard to call. The CDR3 is made up of 14 amino acids. Germline V gene lookup returns CDR1 DFQATT and CDR2 SNEGSKA (reference sequence). V was shortened by 6 bases and J by 7 bases, with 19 bases between the two germline ends. CDR3 DNA sequence: TGCAGTGCCAGTTGGGGAGATCGGCGACAGCCCCAGCATTTT. Its translation is CSASWGDRRQPQHF.